The 30 T cell receptor beta chains presented below share a single source sample, sequenced in a study of blood T cell repertoires in COVID-19. Libraries were prepared by immunoSEQ multiplex PCR; TCRdb keeps only in-frame clonotypes and omits some of them. The sample comprises about 130,000 clones, about 89% of which are singletons, and more than 9.5% rests with the top ten. The sequenced sample consisted of peripheral blood. Receptors were obtained from a woman in her seventies with COVID-19, enrolled during active disease.

In its sample, this clone was seen a few times. J is TRBJ2-1 and V is TRBV21-1; the table assigns TRBD2, which was not confirmed against the DNA. TRBV21-1 is described as a pseudogene. CDR3 size: 16 residues. The CDR3 is CASRGAGPISYNEQFF. CDR3 nucleotide sequence: TGTGCCAGCAGGGGAGCCGGACCCATCTCCTACAATGAGCAGTTCTTC.

This clone was found once. The V call is TRBV28, the J call TRBJ1-1; D unclear. Trimming shortened V by 2 bases and J by 5 bases, and 3 bases separated the two germline ends. The CDR3 is 11 amino acids. Germline lookup yields CDR1 MDHEN and CDR2 SYDVKM. The CDR3 loop reads CASSLLTEAFF. CDR3 coding DNA: TGTGCCAGCAGTTTACTTACTGAAGCTTTCTTT.

CDR3 sequence (DNA): TGTGCCAGCAGTCCCCGACAGTACACTGAAGCTTTCTTT. Encoded protein: CASSPRQYTEAFF. The chain couples TRBV12-3 or TRBV12-4 to TRBJ1-1, with D possibly matching TRBD1 (5 bases). The CDR3 consists of 13 residues. Trimming removed 5 bases from V and 3 bases from J, with 10 bases in between.

The rearrangement uses TRBV10-3 and TRBJ2-2; D unclear. The V gene lost 3 bases and the J gene lost 6 bases, with 5 bases spanning the gap. The CDR3 has 12 residues. CDR1 is ENHRY, CDR2 SYGVKD, per germline. The CDR3 region is CAISDGPGELFF. The CDR3 bases are TGTGCCATCAGTGATGGGCCCGGGGAGCTGTTTTTT.

The V gene is TRBV5-1, the J gene TRBJ1-6, with D uncertain. CDR3 length: 15 residues. The germline V gene encodes CDR1 SGHRS and CDR2 YFSETQ. With 4 bases removed from V and 0 bases from J, the gap between germline ends came to 8 bases. DNA for the CDR3: TGCGCCAGCAGCGGGCAGAGCTCCTATAATTCACCCCTCCACTTT. As protein: CASSGQSSYNSPLHF.

This chain joins TRBV11-2 and TRBJ2-7; 15 bases agree with TRBD2. This CDR3 contains 17 residues. V was clipped by 2 bases and J by 5 bases; unmatched bases: 7. Looked up from germline, CDR1 is SGHAT and CDR2 is FQNNGV. CDR3 nucleotides: TGTGCCAGCAGCTTATGGACTAGCGGGGGGGCCGGAGACGAGCAGTACTTC. It translates to CASSLWTSGGAGDEQYF.

The rearrangement joins TRBV5-4 to TRBJ2-2; weak D call: TRBD1 (5 bases). CDR3 length: 13 amino acids. Germline values: CDR1 SGHNT, CDR2 YYREEE (reference sequence). Trimming shortened V by 6 bases and J by 5 bases, and 11 bases separated the two germline ends. The CDR3 nucleotides read TGTGCCAGCACCCTAAAGGGGACCGGGGAGCTGTTTTTT. This sequence encodes CASTLKGTGELFF.

This clone was recorded a few times. The chain combines TRBV6-1 with TRBJ1-6; D unclear. Germline CDR1 reads MNHNS; CDR2 reads SASEGT. CDR3 size: 17 residues. With 2 bases removed from V and 6 bases from J, the gap between germline ends came to 17 bases. DNA for the CDR3: TGTGCCAGCAGTGAAAAGGGCGGGCGGATACTTAATTCACCCCTCCACTTT. It specifies CASSEKGGRILNSPLHF.

Written as DNA, the CDR3 is TGTGCCAGCTCACCCAGAACAGGTCAGGTAATATACGGTGAAGCTTTCTTT. This gives the protein CASSPRTGQVIYGEAFF. This chain joins TRBV18 and TRBJ1-1; D perhaps matches TRBD1 (5 bases). V lost 3 bases and J lost 7, with 24 bases in between. The CDR3 contains 17 residues. Germline CDR1 and CDR2: KGHSH and LQKENI.

The chain uses TRBV7-3 and TRBJ1-1, with 9 bases fitting TRBD1. Per the germline V gene, CDR1 is SGHTA and CDR2 is FQGTGA. The CDR3 is 17 amino acids. With V trimmed by 3 bases and J by 4 bases, 12 bases remained unmatched. The CDR3 loop is CASSFSGTGRWGTEAFF. CDR3 coding DNA: TGTGCCAGCAGCTTTTCGGGGACAGGGCGATGGGGCACTGAAGCTTTCTTT.

This chain links TRBV19 with TRBJ1-2, with D tentatively TRBD1 (6 bases). Germline lookup yields CDR1 LNHDA and CDR2 SQIVND (reference sequence). The CDR3 extends over 13 amino acids. V lost 6 bases, J lost 4 bases, and 12 bases lay in between. The CDR3 sequence: CASSRQDLYGYTF. CDR3 in DNA: TGTGCCAGTAGCAGACAGGATCTCTATGGCTACACCTTC.

The chain couples TRBV6-6 to TRBJ2-7; no clear D gene. This CDR3 region has 13 residues. Trimming left V 2 bases short and J 1 base short, with 6 bases between. Germline CDR1 MNHNY, CDR2 SVGAGI (reference sequence). CDR3 amino acids: CASSYRGSYEQYF. In DNA, the CDR3 is TGTGCCAGCAGTTACCGCGGTTCCTACGAGCAGTACTTC.

The J gene is TRBJ1-2, the V gene TRBV11-2, with D tentatively TRBD1 (6 bases). Deletions cut 5 bases from V and 7 bases from J, with 14 bases between. This CDR3 spans 13 amino acids. Germline V gene sequence: CDR1 SGHAT, CDR2 FQNNGV. The CDR3 nucleotides are TGTGCCAGCAGCAAGAACAGGGTTGCTGGCTACACCTTC. The encoded protein is CASSKNRVAGYTF.

The J gene is TRBJ1-2, the V gene TRBV5-1, with TRBD1 matching over 9 bases. Germline V CDR1 and CDR2: SGHRS, YFSETQ. This CDR3 has 16 amino acids. Unmatched junction bases numbered 9, after V lost 5 bases and J lost 1 base. The CDR3 reads CASSQASGQGNYGYTF. CDR3 bases: TGCGCCAGCAGTCAAGCCTCGGGACAGGGTAACTATGGCTACACCTTC.

The chain combines TRBV3-1 (or the pseudogene TRBV3-2) with TRBJ2-3; D is perhaps TRBD2 (7 bases). CDR3 length equals 15 residues. CDR1 is LGHDT and CDR2 is YNNKEL in the germline V gene (reference sequence). The V gene lost 2 bases and the J gene lost 2 bases, with 11 bases spanning the gap. This chain's CDR3 is CASSQWGGATDTQYF. In nucleotides, the CDR3 is TGTGCCAGCAGCCAATGGGGGGGCGCCACAGATACGCAGTATTTT.

The V gene is TRBV6-5, the J gene TRBJ2-2, with no clear D. In germline, CDR1 is MNHEY, CDR2 SVGAGI. The CDR3 is 14 residues long. V lost 6 bases and J lost 1, with 9 bases in between. The CDR3 reads CASRPQENTGELFF. The CDR3 DNA follows: TGTGCCAGCAGACCCCAGGAGAACACCGGGGAGCTGTTTTTT.

This clone was seen a few times. This sequence joins TRBV5-1 and TRBJ1-1, with D possibly being TRBD1 (6 bases). Trimming cost V 0 bases and J 2 bases, with 14 bases left between them. The V gene's germline CDR1 is SGHRS and CDR2 YFSETQ. The CDR3 totals 16 residues. Written as DNA, the CDR3 is TGCGCCAGCAGCTTGGGCGTAAGACAGGACAACACTGAAGCTTTCTTT. It codes for CASSLGVRQDNTEAFF.

J is TRBJ1-5 and V is TRBV10-3; 8 nucleotides agree with TRBD1. Germline trimming cut 11 bases from V and 5 bases from J; bases unmatched to any gene: 8. Per germline, CDR1 ENHRY and CDR2 SYGVKD. The CDR3 length is 13 residues. For the CDR3, the DNA is TGTGCCGCCAGGGGGCATGAGGATCAGCCCCAGCATTTT. This sequence encodes CAARGHEDQPQHF.

The genes are TRBV25-1 and TRBJ1-2, with D maybe TRBD1 (5 bases). This CDR3 is 15 amino acids long. Trimming took 4 bases from V and 4 from J, leaving 16 bases between them. Germline CDR1 MGHDK, CDR2 SYGVNS. CDR3 in DNA: TGTGCCAGCAGTGCCCGGGGGGTTCCCCCCTATGGCTACACCTTC. This sequence encodes CASSARGVPPYGYTF.

The chain links TRBV3-1 (or the pseudogene TRBV3-2) to TRBJ2-7, with D tentatively TRBD1 (5 bases). CDR3 length: 13 residues. Germline values: CDR1 LGHDT, CDR2 YNNKEL (reference sequence). V gave up 1 base and J gave up 6 bases, with 10 bases separating them. The CDR3 here is CASSQARVGEQYF. CDR3 coding DNA: TGTGCCAGCAGCCAAGCCAGGGTTGGCGAGCAGTACTTC.

This chain links TRBV6-5 with TRBJ1-2; the D is unclear. The CDR3 length is 13 residues. Looked up from germline, CDR1 is MNHEY and CDR2 is SVGAGI. Trimming left V 0 bases short and J 8 bases short, with 10 bases between. The CDR3 is CASSYSSQQGYTF. DNA for the CDR3: TGTGCCAGCAGTTACTCTAGCCAGCAAGGCTACACCTTC.

The CDR3 DNA sequence: TGTGCCAGCAGCCGAGGGTATGGGACTGAAGCTTTCTTT. Translating gives CASSRGYGTEAFF. The V gene is TRBV7-6, the J gene TRBJ1-1, with D hard to call. The germline V gene encodes CDR1 SGHVS and CDR2 FNYEAQ. The CDR3 consists of 13 residues. With 5 bases removed from V and 5 bases from J, the gap between germline ends came to 12 bases.

The chain joins TRBV28 to TRBJ1-4, with TRBD1 identical over 8 bases. The CDR3 sequence is 15 residues long. The J segment lost 3 bases and the V segment lost 4 bases, leaving 4 bases of the junction unmatched. Germline assignment: CDR1 MDHEN and CDR2 SYDVKM. In nucleotides, the CDR3 is TGTGCCAGCAGTTCTCCGGGACAGGCTAATGAAAAACTGTTTTTT. Protein product: CASSSPGQANEKLFF.

This chain links TRBV7-9 with TRBJ2-4, with 11 nucleotides matching TRBD2. The V and J ends lost 5 bases and 0 bases, in that order; junction bases with no gene match: 12. The CDR3 runs to 19 residues. Per the germline V gene, CDR1 is SEHNR and CDR2 is FQNEAQ (reference sequence). Here the CDR3 reads CASSHGTSGSPLAKNIQYF. CDR3 coding DNA: TGTGCCAGCAGCCATGGGACTAGCGGCTCACCCCTAGCCAAAAACATTCAGTACTTC.

The chain employs TRBV29-1 and TRBJ2-2, with TRBD2 matching 9 bases. In germline, CDR1 is SQVTM, CDR2 ANQGSEA. The CDR3 spans 16 residues. V lost 6 bases and J lost 0; bases outside the gene matches: 8. The CDR3 DNA is TGCAGCGTAGGTTCTAGCGGGGCAACGAACACCGGGGAGCTGTTTTTT. It encodes CSVGSSGATNTGELFF.

This clone appeared a few times. The V call is TRBV7-3, the J call TRBJ1-3; 7 bases match TRBD1. J lost 2 bases, V lost 6 bases, and 7 bases had no gene match. In germline, CDR1 is SGHTA, CDR2 FQGTGA. CDR3 length: 15 residues. The CDR3 region is CASSATGEAGNTIYF. Written as DNA, the CDR3 is TGTGCCAGCAGTGCCACAGGGGAGGCTGGAAACACCATATATTTT.

V gene TRBV28 combines with J gene TRBJ2-5; TRBD1 might be the D (6 bases). This CDR3 comprises 14 residues. The germline V gene has CDR1 MDHEN and CDR2 SYDVKM. Between the trimmed V and J ends, which lost 4 bases and 4 bases, there was a span of 13 bases. Here the CDR3 DNA reads TGTGCCAGCAGTTCGAACAGGGTAGGAGAGACCCAGTACTTC. Amino acids: CASSSNRVGETQYF.

The rearrangement links TRBV5-8 to TRBJ1-6, with no clear D. CDR1 and CDR2 (germline): SGHTS, YDEGEE. The CDR3 covers 13 residues. The V and J ends lost 6 bases and 9 bases respectively, with 13 bases between them. In DNA form, the CDR3 reads TGTGCCAGCAACCCCGTGGCTGGTTCACCCCTCCACTTT. The encoded protein is CASNPVAGSPLHF.

This chain links TRBV18 with TRBJ2-7, with 13 bases aligning to TRBD2. The V gene's germline CDR1 is KGHSH and CDR2 LQKENI. The CDR3 runs to 14 residues. The J segment lost 5 bases and the V segment lost 3 bases, leaving 1 base of the junction unmatched. CDR3 amino acids: CASSPGTSGNEQYF. The CDR3 DNA follows: TGTGCCAGCTCACCTGGGACTAGCGGGAACGAGCAGTACTTC.

The chain carries TRBV25-1 and TRBJ2-2; 10 bases are a match to TRBD2. The CDR3 extends over 16 amino acids. Unmatched junction bases numbered 8, after V lost 10 bases and J lost 0 bases. From germline, CDR1 is MGHDK and CDR2 SYGVNS. The CDR3 DNA reads TGTGCCACGGCTAGCGGGGGACAAACGAACACCGGGGAGCTGTTTTTT. Encoded protein: CATASGGQTNTGELFF.